This T cell receptor beta chain was recovered during a study of blood T cell repertoires in COVID-19. Germline V gives CDR1 SGHTA, CDR2 FQGNSA. Trimming stripped 5 bases from V and 3 bases from J, with 8 bases between. The CDR3 consists of 12 residues. Only in-frame clones appear in the TCRdb table, and some are missing; sequencing was by immunoSEQ multiplex PCR. The table lists 250,000 to 350,000 clones, approximately 87% of them singletons. The genes are TRBV7-2 and TRBJ2-7; D might be TRBD2 (6 bases). The source of this sequence is a woman younger than 45 with COVID-19, enrolled during active disease. The sample taken for sequencing was peripheral blood. The CDR3 is CASSPDYYEQYF. CDR3 coding DNA: TGTGCCAGCAGCCCGGACTACTACGAGCAGTACTTC.